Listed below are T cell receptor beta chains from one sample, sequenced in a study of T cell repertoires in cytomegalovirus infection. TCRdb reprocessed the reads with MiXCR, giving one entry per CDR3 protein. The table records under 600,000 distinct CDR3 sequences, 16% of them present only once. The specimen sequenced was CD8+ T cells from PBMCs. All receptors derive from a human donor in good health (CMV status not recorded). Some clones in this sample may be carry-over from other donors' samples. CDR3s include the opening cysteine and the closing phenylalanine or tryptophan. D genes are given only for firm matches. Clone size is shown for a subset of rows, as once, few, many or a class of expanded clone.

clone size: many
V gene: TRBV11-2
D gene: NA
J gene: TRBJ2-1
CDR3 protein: CASSHGNEQFF
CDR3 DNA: TGTGCCAGCAGCCACGGAAATGAGCAGTTCTTC

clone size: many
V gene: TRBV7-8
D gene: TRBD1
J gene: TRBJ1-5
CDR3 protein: CASSHGTGVQPQHF
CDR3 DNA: TGTGCCAGCAGCCACGGGACAGGGGTTCAGCCCCAGCATTTT

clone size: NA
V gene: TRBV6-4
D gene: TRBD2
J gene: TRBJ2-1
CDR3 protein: CASSDSLAGRHNEQFF
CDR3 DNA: TGTGCCAGCAGTGACTCTCTAGCGGGACGGCACAATGAGCAGTTCTTC

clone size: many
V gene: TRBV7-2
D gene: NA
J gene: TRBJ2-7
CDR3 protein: CASSFSGQSSYEQYF
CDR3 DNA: TGTGCCAGCAGCTTTTCTGGACAGAGCTCCTACGAGCAGTACTTC

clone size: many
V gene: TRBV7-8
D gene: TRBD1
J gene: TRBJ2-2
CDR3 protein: CASSLQGAGGELFF
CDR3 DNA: TGTGCCAGCAGCTTACAGGGGGCCGGCGGGGAGCTGTTTTTT

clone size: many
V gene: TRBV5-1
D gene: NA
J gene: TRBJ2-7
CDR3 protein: CASSPYDSTYEQYF
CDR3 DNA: TGCGCCAGCAGCCCATACGACAGTACCTACGAGCAGTACTTC

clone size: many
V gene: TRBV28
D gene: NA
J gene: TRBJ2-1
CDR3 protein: CASSPGVSSYNEQFF
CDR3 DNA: TGTGCCAGCAGTCCAGGGGTTAGCTCCTACAATGAGCAGTTCTTC

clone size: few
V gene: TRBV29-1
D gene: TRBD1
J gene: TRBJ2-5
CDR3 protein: CSGTGGWQETQYF
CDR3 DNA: TGCAGCGGGACAGGGGGTTGGCAAGAGACCCAGTACTTC

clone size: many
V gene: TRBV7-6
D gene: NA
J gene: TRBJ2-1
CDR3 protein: CASSPLPTGDLFYNEQFF
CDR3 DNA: TGTGCCAGCAGCCCCCTCCCAACGGGGGACCTGTTCTACAATGAGCAGTTCTTC

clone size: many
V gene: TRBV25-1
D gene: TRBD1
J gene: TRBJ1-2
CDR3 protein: CASSEWEGTGAYGYTF
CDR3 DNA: TGTGCCAGCAGTGAATGGGAAGGGACAGGGGCCTATGGCTACACCTTC

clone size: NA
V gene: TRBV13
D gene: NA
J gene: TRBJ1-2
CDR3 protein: CASSFSQANYGYTF
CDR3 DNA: TGTGCCAGCAGCTTTTCGCAGGCTAACTATGGCTACACCTTC